What follows are 9 T cell receptor beta chains derived from one specimen sequenced in a study of control samples from healthy donors and cancer patients (dated by TCRdb to the early 2020s). Libraries came from the immunoSEQ multiplex PCR assay. Drawn from immuneACCESS, this table holds only the in-frame rearrangements with V and J called that TCRdb kept. Clones are partly lost; checked studies trace under half to an unresolved V gene and leave the rest unexplained. The sample data list approximately 99,000 clones, and about 80% of these were observed just once. The ten largest clones add up to approximately 7% of the sample. The sequenced sample consisted of blood. Receptor source: a man younger than 35 in good health.

The V and J genes are TRBV5-5 and TRBJ1-1; the match to TRBD1 covers 7 bases. The CDR3 loop spans 16 amino acids. Germline V gene sequence: CDR1 SGHKS, CDR2 YYEKEE (reference sequence). The trim removed 5 bases at V and 1 base at J, leaving 11 bases unmatched. This chain's CDR3 is CASRLGTEYSNTEAFF. The CDR3 region has the DNA TGTGCCAGCAGACTAGGGACAGAGTATTCGAACACTGAAGCTTTCTTT.

The genes are TRBV2 and TRBJ2-2; the D gene is possibly TRBD2 (7 bases). The CDR3 has 14 amino acids. Germline CDR1 SNHLY, CDR2 FYNNEI. The V and J ends lost 11 bases and 4 bases respectively, with 17 bases between them. This chain's CDR3 is CAARGAGSTGELFF. The CDR3 DNA sequence: TGTGCCGCCCGGGGGGCGGGGAGCACCGGGGAGCTGTTTTTT.

This clone appeared a single time. V gene TRBV19 combines with J gene TRBJ1-5; 8 bases are a match to TRBD1. V shed 1 base and J 4 bases; nucleotides not matched to a gene: 6. CDR3 length: 16 residues. CDR1 and CDR2 from the germline V gene are LNHDA and SQIVND (reference sequence). The CDR3 bases are TGTGCCAGTAGTATAGTCGGACAGGGTCGGAATCAGCCCCAGCATTTT. This sequence encodes CASSIVGQGRNQPQHF.

V and J are TRBV29-1 and TRBJ1-1; tentative D call: TRBD1 (6 bases). The CDR3 contains 15 residues. V lost 1 base, J lost 1 base, and 13 bases lay in between. Germline V CDR1 and CDR2: SQVTM, ANQGSEA. The CDR3 loop reads CSVEVWGLGNTEAFF. CDR3 in DNA: TGCAGCGTTGAAGTCTGGGGGCTAGGGAACACTGAAGCTTTCTTT.

V usage is TRBV5-5 and J usage is TRBJ1-5; the D is unclear. Germline loops: CDR1 SGHKS, CDR2 YYEKEE (reference sequence). V dropped 0 bases and J dropped 0 bases, with 4 bases sitting between them. The CDR3 sequence is 14 residues long. CDR3 DNA sequence: TGTGCCAGCAGCTTGGCGGGTAGCAATCAGCCCCAGCATTTT. Residues: CASSLAGSNQPQHF.

This clone has a handful of counts. This chain uses TRBV12-3 or TRBV12-4 with TRBJ1-3, with a possible D match to TRBD1 (5 bases). Deletions cut 3 bases from V and 5 bases from J, with 8 bases between. The CDR3 consists of 13 residues. In DNA, the CDR3 is TGTGCCAGCAGTTTCCAGGGAAGAAACACCATATATTTT. Its translation is CASSFQGRNTIYF.

The chain recombines TRBV6-2 or TRBV6-3 with TRBJ2-2; perhaps D is TRBD1 or TRBD2 (5 bases each). The V gene lost 5 bases and the J gene lost 6 bases, with 16 bases spanning the gap. The length of the CDR3 is 15 residues. CDR1 is MNHEY, CDR2 SVGEGT, per germline. The CDR3 here is CASSDAGTPAGELFF. DNA of the CDR3: TGTGCCAGCAGTGACGCAGGGACCCCCGCCGGGGAGCTGTTTTTT.

The CDR3 coding sequence is TGTGCCAGCGTACAGGGAATGGGGGACGCTAACTATGGCTACACCTTC. This codes for CASVQGMGDANYGYTF. This chain joins TRBV7-9 and TRBJ1-2; the D gene is possibly TRBD1 (6 bases). V was pared by 8 bases and J by 0 bases, with 19 bases between. The CDR3 is 16 amino acids. Germline loops: CDR1 SEHNR, CDR2 FQNEAQ (reference sequence).

This CDR3 is CASLRLLDQPQHF. Here the CDR3 DNA reads TGTGCCAGTCTGAGGTTGTTGGATCAGCCCCAGCATTTT. The chain couples TRBV6-6 to TRBJ1-5; D call uncertain. The ends were cut back, 9 bases at V and 5 bases at J, with 14 bases in the middle. From germline, CDR1 is MNHNY and CDR2 SVGAGI (reference sequence). The CDR3 is made up of 13 amino acids.